This TCR beta chain was sequenced for a study of CD8 T cells in ankylosing spondylitis. Overall study findings and caveats: Seemingly characteristic of ankylosing spondylitis blood was a TCR beta motif consisting of roughly 8 highly homologous variants.

This CDR3 has 13 amino acids. Germline assignment: CDR1 SGHVS and CDR2 FNYEAQ. V dropped 1 base and J dropped 5; count of bases not matched to a gene: 2. Using its own MiXCR run on the 5' RACE reads, TCRdb lists one record per CDR3 protein. The sample includes some 200,000 distinct CDR3 sequences, 6% to 8% of them seen just once. There are a few counts of this clonotype. Antigen: not known. This clonotype was sampled from a male donor with ankylosing spondylitis. The gene calls are TRBV7-6 and TRBJ2-7; the match to TRBD2 covers 7 bases. Sequencing input: blood, either unsorted or a sorted T cell fraction (not recorded which). CDR3 region: CASSLEAGDEQYF. CDR3 sequence (DNA): TGTGCCAGCAGCTTAGAGGCGGGGGACGAGCAGTACTTC.